A selection of T cell receptor beta chains follows, all from one sample in a study of siplizumab effects on memory and regulatory T cells. Sequenced by immunoSEQ multiplex PCR; TCRdb stores in-frame clones only, minus some. The sample lists some 100,000 clones, 92% seen once, with around 0.75% in the top ten. Sequencing was carried out using Tregs sorted from blood. These receptors were obtained from a human donor in good health. Each CDR3 is given with its conserved first and last residue. A D gene is named only where the DNA matches it firmly. Size is stated for part of the rows, as once, few or many counts, or as a class when the clone is expanded.

d_gene	abundance	v_gene	j_gene	CDR3nt	CDR3aa
-	-	TRBV9	TRBJ2-1	TGTGCCAGCAGCGTGACGGGGGCTGGTGGTGGTGAGCAGTTCTTC	CASSVTGAGGGEQFF
TRBD2	-	TRBV6-1	TRBJ2-5	TGTGCCAGCAGTGGGGGCGGGAGATTACGAGAGACCCAGTACTTC	CASSGGGRLRETQYF
-	-	TRBV10-2	TRBJ2-3	TGCGCCAGCAGTGAGGGGCAGGGTAGCACAGATACGCAGTATTTT	CASSEGQGSTDTQYF
-	-	TRBV5-6	TRBJ2-1	TGTGCCAGCAGCTTCATGGACGGATACAATGAGCAGTTCTTC	CASSFMDGYNEQFF
-	-	TRBV5-8	TRBJ1-5	TGTGCCAGCAGAAATCCGGGACCCAATCAGCCCCAGCATTTT	CASRNPGPNQPQHF
-	-	TRBV7-9	TRBJ2-3	TGTGCCAGCAGCTTTGGGCTCTCAGATACGCAGTATTTT	CASSFGLSDTQYF
-	-	TRBV18	TRBJ1-1	TGTGCCAGCTCACCGGAGGGGCCAAACACTGAAGCTTTCTTT	CASSPEGPNTEAFF
-	-	TRBV5-1	TRBJ2-6	TGCGCCAGCAGCTCCTATGGTAGCCCGGAGCTACTGTCTGGGGCCAACGTCCTGACTTTC	CASSSYGSPELLSGANVLTF
TRBD2	few	TRBV5-1	TRBJ2-5	TGCGCCAGCAGCTTCGGGACTAGCGGGTCCCCAAAGGAGACCCAGTACTTC	CASSFGTSGSPKETQYF
TRBD1	-	TRBV28	TRBJ1-2	TGTGCCAGCAGTTTGGGACAGATTAACTATGGCTACACCTTC	CASSLGQINYGYTF
TRBD2	-	TRBV6-5	TRBJ2-3	TGTGCCAGCAGTTATACTAGCGGGGGTTTCACAGATACGCAGTATTTT	CASSYTSGGFTDTQYF
-	-	TRBV6-6	TRBJ2-7	TGTGCCAGCAGTCCCGGTGGAACCTACGAGCAGTACTTC	CASSPGGTYEQYF
-	once	TRBV11-3	TRBJ2-1	TGTGCCAGCAGCAGACTCACGGGAGCTAGCTCCTACAATGAGCAGTTCTTC	CASSRLTGASSYNEQFF
TRBD1	-	TRBV6-1	TRBJ1-1	TGTGCCAGCATAAACAGGGGCTCGGGAACTGAAGCTTTCTTT	CASINRGSGTEAFF
TRBD1	-	TRBV19	TRBJ1-5	TGTGCCAGTAGTATCTTGACAGGGTTGGGCAATCAGCCCCAGCATTTT	CASSILTGLGNQPQHF
TRBD1	-	TRBV5-1	TRBJ1-4	TGCGCCAGCAGCTTGTGGAGGGGGCCAACTAATGAAAAACTGTTTTTT	CASSLWRGPTNEKLFF
TRBD1	-	TRBV19	TRBJ2-1	TGTGCCAGTAGACCCTGGGGCAGGGGGCTGCAAAGCTCCTACAATGAGCAGTTCTTC	CASRPWGRGLQSSYNEQFF
-	-	TRBV5-4	TRBJ1-2	TGTGCCAGCAGCACCGGGACGTTTAGAAAGGGCTACACCTTC	CASSTGTFRKGYTF
TRBD1	-	TRBV10-3	TRBJ2-2	TGTGCCATCAGTAGACAGGGAAACACCGGGGAGCTGTTTTTT	CAISRQGNTGELFF
-	-	TRBV4-2	TRBJ2-2	TGTGCCAGCAGCCAGGGATTTGAGCAGGGGACCACCGGGGAGCTGTTTTTT	CASSQGFEQGTTGELFF
TRBD2	-	TRBV5-6	TRBJ2-5	TGTGCCAGCAGCTTGCGGCGAACGGGGGGGCTATTGGAGACCCAGTACTTC	CASSLRRTGGLLETQYF
-	-	TRBV19	TRBJ1-5	TGTGCCAGTAGCCGTATAAGCGATCAGCCCCAGCATTTT	CASSRISDQPQHF
-	-	TRBV19	TRBJ2-7	TGTGCCAGTAGTATAGGTGCAGGTTCCTCCTACGAGCAGTACTTC	CASSIGAGSSYEQYF
TRBD1	-	TRBV6-1	TRBJ1-2	TGTGCCAGCAGTGAACCCAGGGCAGGGGGCGCGGCGCGGGGCTACACCTTC	CASSEPRAGGAARGYTF
-	-	TRBV7-9	TRBJ1-5	TGTGCCAGCAGCCCATTACGGGGGGACCAGCCCCAGCATTTT	CASSPLRGDQPQHF
TRBD2	-	TRBV9	TRBJ2-2	TGTGCCAGCAGCCGACTAGCGGGGGCGAACACCGGGGAGCTGTTTTTT	CASSRLAGANTGELFF
-	-	TRBV7-8	TRBJ2-1	TGTGCCAGCAGCTTAGATCGACCTGCCGGTGAGCAGTTCTTC	CASSLDRPAGEQFF
-	-	TRBV18	TRBJ1-1	TGTGCCAGCTCCCGGGGGGAGGCCAGCGAAGCTTTCTTT	CASSRGEASEAFF
TRBD2	-	TRBV7-7	TRBJ2-2	TGTGCTAGCAGCACTGGGACTAGCCCTACGAACACCGGGGAGCTGTTTTTT	CASSTGTSPTNTGELFF
-	-	TRBV18	TRBJ2-3	TGTGCCAGCTCAGAGGTAGATACGCAGTATTTT	CASSEVDTQYF
-	-	TRBV6-5	TRBJ1-1	TGTGCCAGCAGTTCGACGCACCTGGGGGACACTGAAGCTTTCTTT	CASSSTHLGDTEAFF
-	-	TRBV5-1	TRBJ1-1	TGCGCCAGCAGTTCCGGGAGTAACACTGAAGCTTTCTTT	CASSSGSNTEAFF
-	-	TRBV5-1	TRBJ1-6	TGCGCCAGCAGCTTGGCGGTGCAGGGGTCCAATTCACCCCTCCACTTT	CASSLAVQGSNSPLHF
-	-	TRBV5-4	TRBJ2-5	TGTGCCAGCAGCCCCGAGGGGTTCCAAGAGACCCAGTACTTC	CASSPEGFQETQYF
-	-	TRBV5-8	TRBJ2-3	TGTGCCAGCTTCCTTACCGGGACCACTACGCAGTATTTT	CASFLTGTTTQYF
-	-	TRBV19	TRBJ2-1	TGTGCCAGTAGTATACTAGGAGGATACAATGAGCAGTTCTTC	CASSILGGYNEQFF
-	-	TRBV6-5	TRBJ1-5	TGTGCCAGCCGCGCGAAGGACAATCAGCCCCAGCATTTT	CASRAKDNQPQHF
TRBD2	-	TRBV7-3	TRBJ2-1	TGTGCCAGCAGCTTAGGAGCGGGGAGGTACAATGAGCAGTTCTTC	CASSLGAGRYNEQFF
-	once	TRBV2	TRBJ2-5	TGTGCCAGCAGCGCCCCACTGAGGGAGACCCAGTACTTC	CASSAPLRETQYF
-	-	TRBV19	TRBJ2-2	TGTGCCAGTAGTTTTGGGAACACCGGGGAGCTGTTTTTT	CASSFGNTGELFF
TRBD1	-	TRBV6-5	TRBJ1-2	TGTGCCAGCAGTTCTGGGACAGGGACGAACTATGGCTACACCTTC	CASSSGTGTNYGYTF
TRBD2	once	TRBV29-1	TRBJ2-7	TGCAGCGTCTTAGCGGGGACGGGGGACGAGCAGTACTTC	CSVLAGTGDEQYF
TRBD2	-	TRBV5-1	TRBJ2-3	TGCGCCAGCAGCTGGACTAGCGATACGCAGTATTTT	CASSWTSDTQYF
TRBD2	once	TRBV7-8	TRBJ2-7	TGTGCCAGCAGCTTAGGGACTAGTCTTAACTACGAGCAGTACTTC	CASSLGTSLNYEQYF
TRBD1	-	TRBV6-6	TRBJ2-1	TGTGCCAGCAGTTCCGGACAGGGGCAGAATGAGCAGTTCTTC	CASSSGQGQNEQFF
-	-	TRBV7-9	TRBJ2-3	TGTGCCGCTCAGACCGGGACTAGCACAGATACGCAGTATTTT	CAAQTGTSTDTQYF
-	-	TRBV7-9	TRBJ2-1	TGTGCCAGCAGCCCCAACGAGGGTGAGCAGTTCTTC	CASSPNEGEQFF
-	-	TRBV18	TRBJ1-1	TGTGCCAGCTCACCACCCTCGCTGAACACTGAAGCTTTCTTT	CASSPPSLNTEAFF